The rows below give T cell receptor beta chains drawn from one sample of a study of cytomegalovirus exposure and HLA in healthy donors. The method was immunoSEQ multiplex PCR; TCRdb's version includes in-frame clones alone and lacks a portion of them. This sample's clone table lists 65,000 to 80,000 clones. Material: PBMCs. All receptors come from a female donor in good health and CMV-seropositive. CDR3s include the opening cysteine and the closing phenylalanine or tryptophan. Each record gives: J gene, V gene, D gene, CDR3 DNA, CDR3 protein. A D gene is named only where the DNA matches it firmly.

TRBJ2-1,TRBV29-1,TRBD1,TGCAGCGTCGCCGACAGGGGGGGCAATGAGCAGTTCTTC,CSVADRGGNEQFF
TRBJ2-1,TRBV7-9,TRBD2,TGTGCCAGCACCCATAGCGGGAGGGCCAATGAGCAGTTCTTC,CASTHSGRANEQFF
TRBJ1-1,TRBV6-6,.,TGTGCCAGCAGTGCTACAGGGATGGGGACTGAAGCTTTCTTT,CASSATGMGTEAFF
TRBJ1-5,TRBV19,TRBD1,TGTGCCAGTAGTACCGGACAGGGAGGGAATCAGCCCCAGCATTTT,CASSTGQGGNQPQHF
TRBJ2-7,TRBV4-3,.,TGCGCCAGCAGCCAAGGGGGGGTATACGAGCAGTACTTC,CASSQGGVYEQYF
TRBJ1-1,TRBV25-1,.,TGTGCCAGCACAACGAACAGGGCAGGGACTGAAGCTTTCTTT,CASTTNRAGTEAFF
TRBJ2-7,TRBV9,TRBD2,TGTGCCAGCAGCTCCCGTAGACTAGCGGGAGGGCCCTACGAGCAGTACTTC,CASSSRRLAGGPYEQYF
TRBJ2-5,TRBV9,.,TGTGCCAGCAGCGTACGGGACTACCAAGAGACCCAGTACTTC,CASSVRDYQETQYF
TRBJ1-4,TRBV30,TRBD1,TGTGCCTGGAGTACCCCGGGACAGGGAACTGAAAAACTGTTTTTT,CAWSTPGQGTEKLFF
TRBJ2-1,TRBV7-2,.,TGTGCCAGCAGCTTCGGCGGCGAATCTCCCCCCCAGTTCTTC,CASSFGGESPPQFF
TRBJ2-7,TRBV11-2,TRBD2,TGTGCCAGCAATTGGGGAGGGACTAGCGGGAGAGACTACGAGCAGTACTTC,CASNWGGTSGRDYEQYF
TRBJ1-5,TRBV30,.,TGTGCCTGGAGTGGGACAAGCAATCAGCCCCAGCATTTT,CAWSGTSNQPQHF
TRBJ1-1,TRBV29-1,.,TGCAGCCTTGACGGCAGGGAGGGTGAAGGCACTGAAGCTTTCTTT,CSLDGREGEGTEAFF
TRBJ2-4,TRBV7-9,TRBD1,TGTGCCAGCAGCCTGGTGACAGGGTCAAAAAACATTCAGTACTTC,CASSLVTGSKNIQYF
TRBJ1-2,TRBV12-5,TRBD1,TGTGCTAGTGGTTCGGGACAGGGGGCAGGGGGCTACACCTTC,CASGSGQGAGGYTF
TRBJ1-2,TRBV7-9,.,TGTGCCAGCAGCTCCCCCCCTACCTATGGCTACACCTTC,CASSSPPTYGYTF
TRBJ2-7,TRBV19,TRBD2,TGTGCCAGTAGCCCCTTAACTGGACTAGCGGGAGAGATCGAGCAGTACTTC,CASSPLTGLAGEIEQYF
TRBJ2-7,TRBV5-6,TRBD1,TGTGCCAGCAGCAAAACCGGGACAGGGGGCGAGGGGTACTTC,CASSKTGTGGEGYF
TRBJ2-2,TRBV5-1,TRBD2,TGCGCCAGCAGCTTGCTAGCGGGGGGTTTCAACACCGGGGAGCTGTTTTTT,CASSLLAGGFNTGELFF
TRBJ1-2,TRBV6-1,.,TGTGCCAGCAGTGAAGCTCAAACAGCCTTTGGCTACACCTTC,CASSEAQTAFGYTF
TRBJ1-2,TRBV6-1,.,TGTGCCAGCAGTGGCGTAGGGAGATTAGAGTACACCTTC,CASSGVGRLEYTF
TRBJ1-1,TRBV12-5,.,TGTGCTAGTGGCCCGGGGGAGGGCGAAGCTTTCTTT,CASGPGEGEAFF